Listed below are T cell receptor beta chains from one sample, sequenced in a study of blood T cell repertoires in COVID-19. Some clones are missing from TCRdb's copy, which holds only in-frame ones; the method was immunoSEQ multiplex PCR. The table has tens of thousands of clones, around 86% seen once; the top ten hold 1.3%. The source material was peripheral blood. The receptors here all came from an elderly woman with acute or convalescent COVID-19. Each CDR3 is given with its conserved first and last residue. Each record gives: D gene, J gene, V gene, CDR3 DNA, CDR3 protein. D genes are given only for firm matches.

>NA|TRBJ1-1|TRBV28
TGTGCCAGCAGTCCCCAGGGCAAGACCACTGAAGCTTTCTTT
CASSPQGKTTEAFF
>NA|TRBJ1-1|TRBV4-2
TGTGCCAGCAGCCAAGGGGTCAGGGAGGCGACTGAAGCTTTCTTT
CASSQGVREATEAFF
>NA|TRBJ1-3|TRBV13
TGTGCCAGCAGCTTAGGACAGCCACCCAACACCATATATTTT
CASSLGQPPNTIYF
>NA|TRBJ1-5|TRBV27
TGTGCCAGCAGTCCGCTCCAACATGAGGATCCCCAGCATTTT
CASSPLQHEDPQHF
>TRBD2|TRBJ2-5|TRBV11-2
TGTGCCAGCACCGCTAGCGGGAGGGCGGGGGAGACCCAGTACTTC
CASTASGRAGETQYF
>NA|TRBJ1-2|TRBV7-9
TGTGCCAGCAGCTTAGCCCGGAACTATGGCTACACCTTC
CASSLARNYGYTF
>NA|TRBJ1-3|TRBV19
TGTGCCAGTAGTGCGTCAGGGGATTCGGGAAACACCATATATTTT
CASSASGDSGNTIYF
>NA|TRBJ2-5|TRBV7-9
TGTGCCAGCAGCCGGGAAGAGACCCAGTACTTC
CASSREETQYF
>NA|TRBJ1-5|TRBV4-3
TGCGCCAGCAGCCAAGATGGTGCAGTGAATCAGCCCCAGCATTTT
CASSQDGAVNQPQHF
>TRBD2|TRBJ2-2|TRBV9
TGTGCCAGCAGCGTAGCTTGGCGGGGGGAGGTCGGGGAGCTGTTTTTT
CASSVAWRGEVGELFF